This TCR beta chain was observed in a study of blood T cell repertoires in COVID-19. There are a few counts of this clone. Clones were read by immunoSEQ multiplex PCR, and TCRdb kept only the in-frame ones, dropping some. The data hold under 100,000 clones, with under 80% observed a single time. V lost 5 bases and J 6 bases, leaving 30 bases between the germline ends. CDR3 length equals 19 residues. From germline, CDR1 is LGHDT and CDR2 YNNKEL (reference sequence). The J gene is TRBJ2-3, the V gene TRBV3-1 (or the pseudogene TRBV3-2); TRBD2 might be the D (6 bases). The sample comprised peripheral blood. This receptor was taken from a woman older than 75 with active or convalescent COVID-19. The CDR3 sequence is CASSRLPTPGLKPGDTQYF. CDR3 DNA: TGTGCCAGCAGCAGATTACCCACACCGGGACTTAAACCGGGGGATACGCAGTATTTT.